The entry that follows covers one T cell receptor (beta chain) sequence. Its antigen is not identified. The PCR had 60 Vbeta and 13 Jbeta primers. Sequencing was performed with immunoSEQ multiplex PCR; in TCRdb, only in-frame clones are kept and a portion is missing. Of roughly 180,000 clones listed, about 80% were seen once; the top ten hold around 2%. The V end lost 5 bases, the J end lost 0 bases, and 14 bases lay between the germline ends. CDR3 length equals 15 residues. In germline, CDR1 is SGHNT, CDR2 YYREEE (reference sequence). The data stem from a study of cytomegalovirus exposure and HLA in healthy donors. General study results and limits: TCR beta sequences reportedly predicted most subjects' HLA-A and HLA-B alleles accurately. Later on, a genetic analysis was performed. It linked a missense variant in DCLRE1C with V- and J-gene trimming of TCR beta. Earlier results showed most TCR beta V segments being productive about 87% or about 30% of the time. Later analysis showed most CMV-associated TCR beta chains appearing HLA-restricted.

The receptor comes from a woman aged 18-29 years in good health and CMV-seropositive. Sequenced material: PBMCs. The genes are TRBV5-4 and TRBJ1-2; a weak D match, TRBD1 (6 bases). The CDR3 bases are TGTGCCAGCAGACCCGGGACACTCTCTAACTATGGCTACACCTTC. Translating it yields CASRPGTLSNYGYTF. The full variable domain, its missing parts supplied by reference TRBV5-4 and TRBJ1-2, is ETGVTQSPTHLIKTRGQQVTLRCSSQSGHNTVSWYQQALGQGPQFIFQYYREEENGRGNFPPRFSGLQFPNYSSELNVNALELDDSALYLCASRPGTLSNYGYTFGSGTRLTVV.